This T cell receptor beta chain appears in the sequencing data of a study of cytomegalovirus exposure and HLA in healthy donors. General study points: Across donors, sequencing depth was assumed by presence/absence analyses to be roughly uniform. Follow-up analysis seemed to connect common viral pathogens with several of the most significant clusters identified. In a later analysis, TCR beta V- and J-gene trimming showed a link to a missense DCLRE1C variant. Reported performance of the classifier showed diagnosis of cytomegalovirus status with high specificity and sensitivity.

The PCR used 60 Vbeta and 13 Jbeta primers. Sequencing was performed with immunoSEQ multiplex PCR; in TCRdb, only in-frame clones are kept and a portion is missing. The table records 95,000 to 150,000 clones, about two thirds of them present only once. In its sample, this clone was seen a few times. Antigen unknown. This CDR3 is also generated by other DNA sequences in the sample. V lost 5 bases, J lost 0 bases, and 13 bases lay in between. The CDR3 loop spans 15 amino acids. From germline, CDR1 is SGHTA and CDR2 FQGNSA. The sequencing input was PBMCs. The source is a woman in her 40s in good health and CMV-seropositive. The chain combines TRBV7-2 with TRBJ1-2; TRBD1 might be the D (5 bases). CDR3 DNA sequence: TGTGCCAGCAGCCCGGGGGGTACCTCTAACTATGGCTACACCTTC. Translation gives CASSPGGTSNYGYTF.